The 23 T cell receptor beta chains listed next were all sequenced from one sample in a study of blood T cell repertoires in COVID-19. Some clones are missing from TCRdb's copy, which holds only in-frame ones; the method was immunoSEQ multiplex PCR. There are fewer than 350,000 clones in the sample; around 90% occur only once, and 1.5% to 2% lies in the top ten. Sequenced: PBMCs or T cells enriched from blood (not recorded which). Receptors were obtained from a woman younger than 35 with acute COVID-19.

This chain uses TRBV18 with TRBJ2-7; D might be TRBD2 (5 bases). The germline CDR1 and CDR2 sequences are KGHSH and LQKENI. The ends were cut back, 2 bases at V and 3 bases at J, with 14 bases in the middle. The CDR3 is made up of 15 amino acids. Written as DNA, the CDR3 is TGTGCCAGCTCACCATCACCGGGATCGAACTACGAGCAGTACTTC. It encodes CASSPSPGSNYEQYF.

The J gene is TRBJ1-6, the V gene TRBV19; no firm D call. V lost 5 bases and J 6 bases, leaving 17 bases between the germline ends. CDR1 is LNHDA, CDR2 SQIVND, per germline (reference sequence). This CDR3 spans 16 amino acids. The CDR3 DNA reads TGTGCCAGTAGTTTTGGAGTCCGAATCCGTAATTCACCCCTCCACTTT. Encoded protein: CASSFGVRIRNSPLHF. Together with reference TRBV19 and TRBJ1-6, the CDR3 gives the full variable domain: DGGITQSPKYLFRKEGQNVTLSCEQNLNHDAMYWYRQDPGQGLRLIYYSQIVNDFQKGDIAEGYSVSREKKESFPLTVTSAQKNPTAFYLCASSFGVRIRNSPLHFGNGTRLTVT.

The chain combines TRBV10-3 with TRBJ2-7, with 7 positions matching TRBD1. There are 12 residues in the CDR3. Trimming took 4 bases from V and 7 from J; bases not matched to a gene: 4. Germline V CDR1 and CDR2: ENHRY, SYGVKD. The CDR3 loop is CAISGNRGEQYF. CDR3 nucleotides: TGTGCCATCAGTGGGAACAGGGGAGAGCAGTACTTC.

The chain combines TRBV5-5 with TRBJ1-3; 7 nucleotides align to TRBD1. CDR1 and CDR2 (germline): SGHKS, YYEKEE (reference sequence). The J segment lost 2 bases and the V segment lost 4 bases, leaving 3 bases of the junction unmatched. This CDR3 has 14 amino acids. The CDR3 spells CASSTDRAGNTIYF. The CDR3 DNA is TGTGCCAGCAGCACCGACAGGGCTGGAAACACCATATATTTT.

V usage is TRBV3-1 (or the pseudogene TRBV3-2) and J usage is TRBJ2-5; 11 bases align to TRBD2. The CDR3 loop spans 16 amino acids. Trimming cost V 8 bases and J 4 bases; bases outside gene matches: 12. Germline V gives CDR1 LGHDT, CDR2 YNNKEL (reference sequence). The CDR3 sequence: CASVLFSGRGRETQYF. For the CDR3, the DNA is TGTGCCAGCGTCCTTTTTAGCGGGAGGGGCCGAGAGACCCAGTACTTC.

CDR3 region: CASSQDPRAGGRYEQYF. In nucleotides, the CDR3 is TGTGCCAGCAGCCAAGATCCACGGGCGGGAGGGAGGTACGAGCAGTACTTC. The chain joins TRBV14 to TRBJ2-7, with 9 bases fitting TRBD2. CDR1 is SGHDN and CDR2 is FVKESK in the germline V gene. The V and J ends lost 0 bases and 4 bases, in that order; junction bases with no gene match: 10. The CDR3 extends over 17 amino acids.

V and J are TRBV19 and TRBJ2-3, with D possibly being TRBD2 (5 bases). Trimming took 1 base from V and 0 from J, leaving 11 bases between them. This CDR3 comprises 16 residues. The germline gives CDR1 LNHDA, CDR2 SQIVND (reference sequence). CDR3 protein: CASSIGRQLSTDTQYF. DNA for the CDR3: TGTGCCAGTAGTATAGGGAGGCAGCTAAGCACAGATACGCAGTATTTT.

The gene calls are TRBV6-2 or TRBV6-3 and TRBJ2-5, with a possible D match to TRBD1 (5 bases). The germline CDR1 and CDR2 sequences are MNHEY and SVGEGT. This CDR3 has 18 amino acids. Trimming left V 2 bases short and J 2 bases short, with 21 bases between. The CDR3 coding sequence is TGTGCCAGCAGTTACCCTCGGGCTCTGGGGCGCCTACAAGAGACCCAGTACTTC. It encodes CASSYPRALGRLQETQYF.

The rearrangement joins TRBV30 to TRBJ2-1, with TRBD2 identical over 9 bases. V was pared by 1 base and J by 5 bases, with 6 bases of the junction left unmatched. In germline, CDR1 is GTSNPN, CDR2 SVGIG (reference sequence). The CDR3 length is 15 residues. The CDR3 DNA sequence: TGTGCCTGGAGTGATGGGACTAGCCCACACAATGAGCAGTTCTTC. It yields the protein CAWSDGTSPHNEQFF.

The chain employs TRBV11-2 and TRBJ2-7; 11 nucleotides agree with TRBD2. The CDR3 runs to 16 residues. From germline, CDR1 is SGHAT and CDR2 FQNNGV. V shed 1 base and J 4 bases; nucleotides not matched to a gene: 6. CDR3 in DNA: TGTGCCAGCAGCTTAGCGGCGGGACTAGCGGTTTACGAGCAGTACTTC. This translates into CASSLAAGLAVYEQYF.

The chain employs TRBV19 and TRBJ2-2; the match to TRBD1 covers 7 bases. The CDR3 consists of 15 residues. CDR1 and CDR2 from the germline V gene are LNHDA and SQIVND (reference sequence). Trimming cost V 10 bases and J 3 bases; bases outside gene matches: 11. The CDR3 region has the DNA TGTGCCACCAAGACAGGGTCAAGGGACACCGGGGAGCTGTTTTTT. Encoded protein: CATKTGSRDTGELFF. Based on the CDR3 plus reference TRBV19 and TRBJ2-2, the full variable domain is DGGITQSPKYLFRKEGQNVTLSCEQNLNHDAMYWYRQDPGQGLRLIYYSQIVNDFQKGDIAEGYSVSREKKESFPLTVTSAQKNPTAFYLCATKTGSRDTGELFFGEGSRLTVL.

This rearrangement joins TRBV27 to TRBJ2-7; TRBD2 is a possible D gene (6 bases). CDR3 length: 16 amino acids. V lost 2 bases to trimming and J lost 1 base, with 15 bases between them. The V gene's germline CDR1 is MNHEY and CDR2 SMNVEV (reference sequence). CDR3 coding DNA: TGTGCCAGCAGTTTAACTTTCGGGGGAAATTCCTACGAGCAGTACTTC. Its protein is CASSLTFGGNSYEQYF.

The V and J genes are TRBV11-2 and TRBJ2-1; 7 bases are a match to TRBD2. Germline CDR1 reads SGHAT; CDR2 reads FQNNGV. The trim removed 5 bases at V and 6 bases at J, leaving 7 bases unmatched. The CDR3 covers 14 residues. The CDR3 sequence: CASSTRLASNEQFF. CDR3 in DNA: TGTGCCAGCAGCACCCGACTAGCCAGCAATGAGCAGTTCTTC.

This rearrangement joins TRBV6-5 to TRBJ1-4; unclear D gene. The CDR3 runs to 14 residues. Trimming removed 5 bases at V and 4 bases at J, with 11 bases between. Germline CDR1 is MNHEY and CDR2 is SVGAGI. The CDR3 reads CASSPRGYNEKLFF. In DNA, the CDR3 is TGTGCCAGCAGTCCCCGGGGTTATAATGAAAAACTGTTTTTT.

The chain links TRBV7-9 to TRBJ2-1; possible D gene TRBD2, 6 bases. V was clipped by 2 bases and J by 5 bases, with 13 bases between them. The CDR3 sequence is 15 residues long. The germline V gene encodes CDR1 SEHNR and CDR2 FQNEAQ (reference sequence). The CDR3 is CASSLIGGSDNEQFF. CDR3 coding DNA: TGTGCCAGCAGCTTAATCGGGGGTTCCGACAATGAGCAGTTCTTC.

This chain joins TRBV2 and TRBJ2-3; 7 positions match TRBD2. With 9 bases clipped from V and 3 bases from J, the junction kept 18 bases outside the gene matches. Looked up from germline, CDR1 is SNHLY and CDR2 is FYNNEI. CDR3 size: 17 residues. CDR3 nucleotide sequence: TGTGCCAGAATGGGGGGGGTGGAGACCATAGCGACAGATACGCAGTATTTT. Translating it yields CARMGGVETIATDTQYF.

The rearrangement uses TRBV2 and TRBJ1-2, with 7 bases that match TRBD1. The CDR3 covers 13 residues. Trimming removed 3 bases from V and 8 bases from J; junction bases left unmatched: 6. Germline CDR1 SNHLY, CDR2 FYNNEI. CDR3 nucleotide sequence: TGTGCCAGCAGTGATGACAGGGCAGACGGCTACACCTTC. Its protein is CASSDDRADGYTF. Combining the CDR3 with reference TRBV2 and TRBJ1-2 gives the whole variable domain EPEVTQTPSHQVTQMGQEVILRCVPISNHLYFYWYRQILGQKVEFLVSFYNNEISEKSEIFDDQFSVERPDGSNFTLKIRSTKLEDSAMYFCASSDDRADGYTFGSGTRLTVV.

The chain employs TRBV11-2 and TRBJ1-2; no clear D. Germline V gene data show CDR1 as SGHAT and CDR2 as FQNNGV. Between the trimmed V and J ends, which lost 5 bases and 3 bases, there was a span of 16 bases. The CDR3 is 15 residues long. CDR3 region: CASSENLQTHYGYTF. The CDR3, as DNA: TGTGCCAGCAGCGAAAACTTACAGACCCACTATGGCTACACCTTC.

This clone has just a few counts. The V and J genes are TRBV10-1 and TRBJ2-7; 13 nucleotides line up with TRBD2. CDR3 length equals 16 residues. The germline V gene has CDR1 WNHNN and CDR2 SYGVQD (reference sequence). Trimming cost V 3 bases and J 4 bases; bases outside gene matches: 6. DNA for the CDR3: TGCGCCAGCAGTGATCCCGGGACTAGCGGGAAGTACGAGCAGTACTTC. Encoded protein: CASSDPGTSGKYEQYF.

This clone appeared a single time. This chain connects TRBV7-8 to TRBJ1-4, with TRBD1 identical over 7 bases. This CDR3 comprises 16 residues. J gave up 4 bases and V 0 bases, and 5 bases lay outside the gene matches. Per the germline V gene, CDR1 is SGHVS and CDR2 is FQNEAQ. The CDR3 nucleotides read TGTGCCAGCAGCTTAGCAGGGGGGACAGATAATGAAAAACTGTTTTTT. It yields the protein CASSLAGGTDNEKLFF.

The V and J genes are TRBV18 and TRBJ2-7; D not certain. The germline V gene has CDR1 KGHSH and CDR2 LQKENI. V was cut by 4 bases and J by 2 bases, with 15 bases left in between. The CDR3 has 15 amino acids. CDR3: CASSLSLEKTYEQYF. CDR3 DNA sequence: TGTGCCAGCTCACTCTCCCTTGAGAAAACCTACGAGCAGTACTTC.

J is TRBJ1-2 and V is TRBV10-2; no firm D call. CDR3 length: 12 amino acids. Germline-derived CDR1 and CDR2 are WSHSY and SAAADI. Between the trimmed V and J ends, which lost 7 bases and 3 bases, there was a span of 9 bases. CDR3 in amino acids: CASTGFDYGYTF. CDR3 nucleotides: TGCGCCAGCACCGGGTTCGACTATGGCTACACCTTC.

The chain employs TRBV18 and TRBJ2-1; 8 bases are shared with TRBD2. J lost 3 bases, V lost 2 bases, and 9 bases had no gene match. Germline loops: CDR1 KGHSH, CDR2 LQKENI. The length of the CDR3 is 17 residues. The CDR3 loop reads CASSPSVAGTNYNEQFF. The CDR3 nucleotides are TGTGCCAGCTCACCATCGGTAGCGGGGACCAACTACAATGAGCAGTTCTTC.